This paragraph covers one T cell receptor (beta chain) sequence. Trimming took 4 bases from V and 9 from J, leaving 16 bases between them. Germline V lookup: CDR1 MDHEN, CDR2 SYDVKM. The CDR3 covers 15 residues. The sample comes from a study of T cells after somatic rescue of genetic block. TCRdb's table, derived via immunoSEQ multiplex PCR, lists solely in-frame clones and lacks some. The table includes 9,000 to 15,000 clones, about 71% detected once. The clonotype originates from a boy aged 10-17 years. The chain links TRBV28 to TRBJ1-6, with a weak D call TRBD1 (6 bases). Sequenced material: peripheral blood mononuclear cells (PBMCs). The CDR3 protein is CASSYGGWGRSPLHF. The CDR3 DNA sequence: TGTGCCAGCAGTTATGGCGGTTGGGGGCGTTCACCCCTCCACTTT. Variable domain in full (rest from reference TRBV28 and TRBJ1-6): DVKVTQSSRYLVKRTGEKVFLECVQDMDHENMFWYRQDPGLGLRLIYFSYDVKMKEKGDIPEGYSVSREKKERFSLILESASTNQTSMYLCASSYGGWGRSPLHFGNGTRLTVT.